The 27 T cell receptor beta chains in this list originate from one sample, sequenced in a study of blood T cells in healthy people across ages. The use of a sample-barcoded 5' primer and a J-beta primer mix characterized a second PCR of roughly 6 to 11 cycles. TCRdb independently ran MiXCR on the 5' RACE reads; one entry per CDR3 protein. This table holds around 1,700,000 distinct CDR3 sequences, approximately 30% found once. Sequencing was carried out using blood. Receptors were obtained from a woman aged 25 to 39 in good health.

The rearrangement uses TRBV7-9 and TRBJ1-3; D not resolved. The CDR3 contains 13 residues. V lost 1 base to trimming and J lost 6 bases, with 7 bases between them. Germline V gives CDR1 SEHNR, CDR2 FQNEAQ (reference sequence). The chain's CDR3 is CASSLEIANTIYF. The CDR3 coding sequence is TGTGCCAGCAGCTTAGAAATAGCAAACACCATATATTTT.

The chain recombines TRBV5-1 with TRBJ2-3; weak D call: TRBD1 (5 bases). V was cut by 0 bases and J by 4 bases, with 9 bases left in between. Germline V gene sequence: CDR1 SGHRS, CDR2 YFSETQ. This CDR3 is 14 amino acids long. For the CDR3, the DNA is TGCGCCAGCAGCTTGGTGGGGCCCCCAGATACGCAGTATTTT. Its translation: CASSLVGPPDTQYF. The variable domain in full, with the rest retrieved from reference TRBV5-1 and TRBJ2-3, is KAGVTQTPRYLIKTRGQQVTLSCSPISGHRSVSWYQQTPGQGLQFLFEYFSETQRNKGNFPGRFSGRQFSNSRSEMNVSTLELGDSALYLCASSLVGPPDTQYFGPGTRLTVL.

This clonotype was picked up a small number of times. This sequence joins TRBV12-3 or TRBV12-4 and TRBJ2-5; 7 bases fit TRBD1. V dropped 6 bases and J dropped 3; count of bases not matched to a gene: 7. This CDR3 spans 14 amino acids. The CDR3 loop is CASSITGAEETQYF. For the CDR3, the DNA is TGTGCCAGCAGCATCACAGGGGCGGAAGAGACCCAGTACTTC.

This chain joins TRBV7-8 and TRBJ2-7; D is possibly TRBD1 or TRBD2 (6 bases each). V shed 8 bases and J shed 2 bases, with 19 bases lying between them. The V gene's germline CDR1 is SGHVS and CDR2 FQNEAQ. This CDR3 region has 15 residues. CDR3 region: CASGQRTGRPYEQYF. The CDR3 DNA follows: TGTGCCAGCGGCCAACGCACAGGGAGGCCCTACGAGCAGTACTTC. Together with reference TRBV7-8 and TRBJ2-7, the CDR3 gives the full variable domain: GAGVSQSPRYKVAKRGQDVALRCDPISGHVSLFWYQQALGQGPEFLTYFQNEAQLDKSGLPSDRFFAERPEGSVSTLKIQRTQQEDSAVYLCASGQRTGRPYEQYFGPGTRLTVT.

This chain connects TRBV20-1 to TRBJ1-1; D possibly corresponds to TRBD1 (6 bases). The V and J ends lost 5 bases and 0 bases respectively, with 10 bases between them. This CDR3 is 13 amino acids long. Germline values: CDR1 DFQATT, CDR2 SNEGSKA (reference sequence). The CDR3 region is CSALGAMNTEAFF. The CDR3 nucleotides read TGCAGTGCTTTGGGGGCTATGAACACTGAAGCTTTCTTT.

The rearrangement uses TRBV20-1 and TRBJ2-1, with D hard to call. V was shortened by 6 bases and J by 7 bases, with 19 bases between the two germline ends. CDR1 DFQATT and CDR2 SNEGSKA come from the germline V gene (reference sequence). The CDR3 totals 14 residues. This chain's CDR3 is CSADQVSQSNEQFF. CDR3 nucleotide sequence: TGCAGTGCCGACCAGGTGTCTCAGTCGAATGAGCAGTTCTTC.

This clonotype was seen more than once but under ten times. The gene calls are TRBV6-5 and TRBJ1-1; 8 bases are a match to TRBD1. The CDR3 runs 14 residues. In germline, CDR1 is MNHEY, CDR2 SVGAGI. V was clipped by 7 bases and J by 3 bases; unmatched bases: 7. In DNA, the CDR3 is TGTGCCAGCATGTCCAGGGGGCTGGACACTGAAGCTTTCTTT. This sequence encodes CASMSRGLDTEAFF.

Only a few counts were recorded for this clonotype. Here the CDR3 DNA reads TGTGCCAGCAGCCAATGGACTAGTGCGTCCGAGCAGTACTTC. Translation gives CASSQWTSASEQYF. The chain combines TRBV3-1 with TRBJ2-7; the match to TRBD2 covers 7 bases. Germline V lookup: CDR1 LGHDT, CDR2 YNNKEL (reference sequence). V was clipped by 2 bases and J by 6 bases; unmatched bases: 7. The CDR3 runs to 14 residues.

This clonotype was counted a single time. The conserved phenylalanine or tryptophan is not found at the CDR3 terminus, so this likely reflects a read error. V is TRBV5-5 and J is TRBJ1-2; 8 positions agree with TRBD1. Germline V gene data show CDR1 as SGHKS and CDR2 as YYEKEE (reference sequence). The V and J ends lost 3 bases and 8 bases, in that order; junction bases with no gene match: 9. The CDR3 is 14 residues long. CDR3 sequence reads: CASSWPGRDRGYTV. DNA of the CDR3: TGTGCCAGCAGCTGGCCAGGGAGGGACAGGGGCTACACCGTC.

The CDR3: CSASRSGGELFF. The DNA of the CDR3 is TGCAGTGCTAGTAGGTCCGGCGGGGAGCTGTTTTTT. The chain uses TRBV20-1 and TRBJ2-2; D remains ambiguous. Germline V gives CDR1 DFQATT, CDR2 SNEGSKA (reference sequence). The CDR3 contains 12 residues. V gave up 3 bases and J gave up 7 bases, with 9 bases separating them.

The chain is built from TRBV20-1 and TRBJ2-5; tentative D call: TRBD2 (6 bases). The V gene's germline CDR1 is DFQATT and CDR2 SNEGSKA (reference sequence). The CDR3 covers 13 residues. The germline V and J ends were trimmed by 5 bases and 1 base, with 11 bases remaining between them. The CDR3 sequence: CSARESGQETQYF. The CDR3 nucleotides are TGCAGTGCTCGGGAGAGCGGCCAAGAGACCCAGTACTTC.

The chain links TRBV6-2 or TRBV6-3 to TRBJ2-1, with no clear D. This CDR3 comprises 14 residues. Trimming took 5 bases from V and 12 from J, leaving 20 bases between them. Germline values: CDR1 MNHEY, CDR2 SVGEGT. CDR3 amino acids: CASSTRTGRVGQFF. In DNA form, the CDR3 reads TGTGCCAGCAGTACCCGAACTGGACGAGTCGGGCAGTTCTTC.

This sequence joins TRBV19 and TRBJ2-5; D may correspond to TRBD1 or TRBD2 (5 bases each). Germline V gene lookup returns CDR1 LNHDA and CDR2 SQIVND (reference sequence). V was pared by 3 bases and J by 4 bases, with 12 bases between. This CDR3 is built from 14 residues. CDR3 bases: TGTGCCAGTAGTATCGGACCAGGGAGAGAGACCCAGTACTTC. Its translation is CASSIGPGRETQYF. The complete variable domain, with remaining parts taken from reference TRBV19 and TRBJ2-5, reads DGGITQSPKYLFRKEGQNVTLSCEQNLNHDAMYWYRQDPGQGLRLIYYSQIVNDFQKGDIAEGYSVSREKKESFPLTVTSAQKNPTAFYLCASSIGPGRETQYFGPGTRLLVL.

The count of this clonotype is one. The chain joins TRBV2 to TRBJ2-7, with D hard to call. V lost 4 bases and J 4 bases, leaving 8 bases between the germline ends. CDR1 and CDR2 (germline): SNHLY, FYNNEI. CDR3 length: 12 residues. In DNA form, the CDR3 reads TGTGCCAGCAGTGGGACCTTGTACGAGCAGTACTTC. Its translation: CASSGTLYEQYF.

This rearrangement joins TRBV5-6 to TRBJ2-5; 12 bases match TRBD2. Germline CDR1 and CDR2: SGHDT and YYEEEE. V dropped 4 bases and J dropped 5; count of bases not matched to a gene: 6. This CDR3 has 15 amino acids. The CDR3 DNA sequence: TGTGCCAGCAGCCTGACTAGCGGGAGTAGGGAGACCCAGTACTTC. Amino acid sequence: CASSLTSGSRETQYF.

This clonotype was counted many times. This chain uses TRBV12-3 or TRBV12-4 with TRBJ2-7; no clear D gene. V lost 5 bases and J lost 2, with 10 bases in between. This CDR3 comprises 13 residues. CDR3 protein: CASSGRTPYEQYF. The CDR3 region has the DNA TGTGCCAGCAGTGGCAGGACCCCCTACGAGCAGTACTTC.

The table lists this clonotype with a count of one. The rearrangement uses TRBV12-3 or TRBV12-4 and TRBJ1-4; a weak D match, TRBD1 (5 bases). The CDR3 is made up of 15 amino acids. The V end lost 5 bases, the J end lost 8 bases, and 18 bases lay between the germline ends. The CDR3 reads CASSPGGGVEEKLFF. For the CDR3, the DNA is TGTGCCAGCAGTCCGGGGGGGGGAGTTGAGGAAAAACTGTTTTTT.

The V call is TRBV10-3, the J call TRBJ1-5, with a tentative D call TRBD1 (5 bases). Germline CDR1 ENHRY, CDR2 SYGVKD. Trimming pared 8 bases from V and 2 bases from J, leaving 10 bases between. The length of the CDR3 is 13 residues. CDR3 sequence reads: CAIRGGGNQPQHF. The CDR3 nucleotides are TGTGCCATCCGGGGGGGTGGCAATCAGCCCCAGCATTTT.

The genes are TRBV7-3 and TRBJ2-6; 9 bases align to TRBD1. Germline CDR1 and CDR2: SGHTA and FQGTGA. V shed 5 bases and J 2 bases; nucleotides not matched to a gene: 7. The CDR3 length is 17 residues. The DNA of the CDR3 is TGTGCCAGCAGCCGACCGGGACAGGGTACTGGGGCCAACGTCCTGACTTTC. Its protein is CASSRPGQGTGANVLTF.

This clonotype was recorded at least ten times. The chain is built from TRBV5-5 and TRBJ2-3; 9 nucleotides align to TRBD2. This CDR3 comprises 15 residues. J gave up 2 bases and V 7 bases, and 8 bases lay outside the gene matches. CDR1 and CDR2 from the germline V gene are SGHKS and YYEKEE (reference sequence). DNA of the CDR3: TGTGCCAGCTTAGGACTAGCGACCTTCACAGATACGCAGTATTTT. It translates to CASLGLATFTDTQYF.

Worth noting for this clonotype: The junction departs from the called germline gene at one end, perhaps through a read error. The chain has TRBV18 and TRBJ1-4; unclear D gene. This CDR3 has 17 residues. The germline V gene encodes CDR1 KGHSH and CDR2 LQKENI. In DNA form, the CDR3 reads TGTGCCAGCTCACTGACTAGACTCCTGGAGGCTAATGAAAAACGGTTTTTT. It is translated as CASSLTRLLEANEKRFF.

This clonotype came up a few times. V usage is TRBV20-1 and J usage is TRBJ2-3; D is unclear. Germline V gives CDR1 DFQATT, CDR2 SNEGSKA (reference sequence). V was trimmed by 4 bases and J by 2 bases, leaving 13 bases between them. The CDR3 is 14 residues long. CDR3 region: CSAKGSGSTDTQYF. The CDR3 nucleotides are TGCAGTGCTAAGGGTTCCGGGTCCACAGATACGCAGTATTTT.

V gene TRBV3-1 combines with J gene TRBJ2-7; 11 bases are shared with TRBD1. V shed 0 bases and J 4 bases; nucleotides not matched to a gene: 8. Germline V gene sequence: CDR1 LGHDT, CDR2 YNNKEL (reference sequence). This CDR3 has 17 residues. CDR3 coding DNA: TGTGCCAGCAGCCAAGATAGCAGGACAGGGGGCTCTTACGAGCAGTACTTC. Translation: CASSQDSRTGGSYEQYF.

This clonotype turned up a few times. Here the CDR3 DNA reads TGCGCCAGCAGCCAAACTACGGGTGCTAACTATGGCTACACCTTC. Translation gives CASSQTTGANYGYTF. The chain couples TRBV4-3 to TRBJ1-2; D gene unclear. The CDR3 contains 15 residues. Germline V gene data show CDR1 as LGHNA and CDR2 as YSLEER. The germline V and J ends were trimmed by 2 bases and 0 bases, with 10 bases remaining between them.

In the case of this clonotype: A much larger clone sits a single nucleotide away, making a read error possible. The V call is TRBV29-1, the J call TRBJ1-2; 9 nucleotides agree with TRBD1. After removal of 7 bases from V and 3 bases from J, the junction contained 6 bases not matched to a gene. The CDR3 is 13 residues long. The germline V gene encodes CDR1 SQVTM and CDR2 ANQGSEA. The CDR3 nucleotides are TGCAGCGATGACGGGGACAGGGACTATGGCTACACCTTC. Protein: CSDDGDRDYGYTF.

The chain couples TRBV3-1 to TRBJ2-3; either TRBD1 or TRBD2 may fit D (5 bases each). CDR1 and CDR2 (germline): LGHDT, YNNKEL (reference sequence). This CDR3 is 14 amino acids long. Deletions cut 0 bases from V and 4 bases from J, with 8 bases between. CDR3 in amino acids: CASSQDVGPDTQYF. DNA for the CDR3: TGTGCCAGCAGCCAAGATGTGGGACCAGATACGCAGTATTTT.

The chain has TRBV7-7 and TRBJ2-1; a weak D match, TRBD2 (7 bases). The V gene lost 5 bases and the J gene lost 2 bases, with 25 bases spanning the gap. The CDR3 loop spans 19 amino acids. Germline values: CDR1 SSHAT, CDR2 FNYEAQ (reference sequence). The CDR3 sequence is CASSPSSGGGMLPYNEQFF. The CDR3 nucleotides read TGTGCCAGCAGCCCCTCCTCGGGGGGCGGAATGCTCCCCTACAATGAGCAGTTCTTC.